The 18 T cell receptor beta chains presented below share a single source sample, sequenced in a study of T-cell memory formation after mild COVID-19. Each CDR3 protein gets one entry after TCRdb re-called the 5' RACE reads with MiXCR. The sample has under 600,000 distinct CDR3 sequences; about 22% are singletons. Material: PBMCs or a T cell subset sorted from them (not recorded which). All receptors come from an adult woman who had mild COVID-19 (a few samples of this study predate the infection). Cell type and time point are not known.

This clonotype was seen more than once but under ten times. The CDR3 spells CASSTTGTGAYEQYF. The CDR3 bases are TGCGCCAGCAGCACCACCGGGACAGGGGCGTACGAGCAGTACTTC. The chain employs TRBV5-1 and TRBJ2-7; 10 nucleotides agree with TRBD1. CDR1 SGHRS and CDR2 YFSETQ come from the germline V gene. The CDR3 totals 15 residues. V gave up 4 bases and J gave up 4 bases; unmatched junction bases: 8.

There are many counts of this clonotype. The V and J genes are TRBV10-2 and TRBJ2-1, with 10 bases that match TRBD2. Germline assignment: CDR1 WSHSY and CDR2 SAAADI. CDR3 size: 14 residues. V lost 8 bases and J lost 5; bases outside the gene matches: 6. The CDR3 region has the DNA TGCGCCAGCGGAACTAGCGGGGCCAACAATGAGCAGTTCTTC. Amino acid sequence: CASGTSGANNEQFF.

This chain links TRBV20-1 with TRBJ2-3; 7 bases fit TRBD2. Trimming took 5 bases from V and 0 from J; bases not matched to a gene: 2. Germline V CDR1 and CDR2: DFQATT, SNEGSKA (reference sequence). The CDR3 totals 13 residues. CDR3 bases: TGCAGTGCTGGGGGGGGTAGCACAGATACGCAGTATTTT. Protein product: CSAGGGSTDTQYF.

The J gene is TRBJ2-7, the V gene TRBV20-1, with D possibly matching TRBD2 (5 bases). The CDR3 sequence is 14 residues long. Looked up from germline, CDR1 is DFQATT and CDR2 is SNEGSKA (reference sequence). Trimming left V 1 base short and J 1 base short, with 11 bases between. The CDR3 protein is CSARAYTGSYEQYF. The CDR3 coding sequence is TGCAGTGCTAGAGCTTACACGGGATCCTACGAGCAGTACTTC.

The rearrangement joins TRBV6-1 to TRBJ1-2; D call uncertain. The V end was cut by 2 bases, the J end by 4 bases, with 11 bases between. Germline CDR1 is MNHNS and CDR2 is SASEGT. The CDR3 consists of 14 residues. This CDR3 reads CASSEFRTVYGYTF. The CDR3 region has the DNA TGTGCCAGCAGTGAATTCAGGACGGTCTATGGCTACACCTTC.

CDR3 DNA sequence: TGTGCCAGTCAGGGACTCTCATTTTCCTACAATGAGCAGTTCTTC. Protein product: CASQGLSFSYNEQFF. The chain is built from TRBV19 and TRBJ2-1, with a weak D call TRBD2 (6 bases). Trimming pared 8 bases from V and 1 base from J, leaving 15 bases between. Looked up from germline, CDR1 is LNHDA and CDR2 is SQIVND (reference sequence). The CDR3 spans 15 residues.

The chain joins TRBV6-5 to TRBJ2-7; 7 positions match TRBD1. CDR1 and CDR2 from the germline V gene are MNHEY and SVGAGI. The V and J ends lost 6 bases and 5 bases, in that order; junction bases with no gene match: 10. The CDR3 extends over 14 amino acids. This CDR3 is CASRTGQRSHEQYF. The CDR3 nucleotides read TGTGCCAGCAGAACGGGACAGAGGTCGCACGAGCAGTACTTC.

The V and J genes are TRBV29-1 and TRBJ2-3; 9 bases agree with TRBD1. Losses at the gene ends were 4 bases for V and 1 base for J; bases not matched to a gene: 3. CDR3 size: 14 residues. CDR1 is SQVTM, CDR2 ANQGSEA, per germline. The CDR3 nucleotides are TGCAGCGTTGCCCGGGACAGGGGCACAGATACGCAGTATTTT. This translates into CSVARDRGTDTQYF.

In its sample, this clonotype was seen once. The V call is TRBV11-2, the J call TRBJ2-1; TRBD1 matches at 8 bases. CDR3 length: 15 amino acids. CDR1 and CDR2 (germline): SGHAT, FQNNGV. Trimming took 4 bases from V and 8 from J; bases not matched to a gene: 10. CDR3 coding DNA: TGTGCCAGCAGCTCCACAAGGACAGGGAAGGATGAGCAGTTCTTC. It yields the protein CASSSTRTGKDEQFF.

This chain uses TRBV12-3 or TRBV12-4 with TRBJ1-1; D is perhaps TRBD1 (5 bases). There are 14 residues in the CDR3. Trimming took off 6 bases at V and 1 base at J, with 12 bases between the two ends. The CDR3 nucleotides are TGTGCCAGCAGCACGGGACGTCGGAACACTGAAGCTTTCTTT. Translated: CASSTGRRNTEAFF.

The rearrangement uses TRBV5-6 and TRBJ1-1; D gene ambiguous. V lost 0 bases and J 3 bases, leaving 9 bases between the germline ends. This CDR3 region has 14 residues. Germline V gene data show CDR1 as SGHDT and CDR2 as YYEEEE. The CDR3 reads CASSLVGVDTEAFF. For the CDR3, the DNA is TGTGCCAGCAGCTTGGTTGGGGTTGACACTGAAGCTTTCTTT.

The rearrangement links TRBV12-3 or TRBV12-4 to TRBJ2-1; unclear D gene. Between the trimmed V and J ends, which lost 4 bases and 10 bases, there was a span of 11 bases. This CDR3 has 12 residues. The CDR3 loop reads CASSSLEQEQFF. The CDR3 coding sequence is TGTGCCAGCAGTTCTTTGGAGCAGGAGCAGTTCTTC.

This clonotype was picked up a small number of times. The rearrangement uses TRBV28 and TRBJ2-7; 11 nucleotides agree with TRBD1. Unmatched junction bases numbered 10, after V lost 4 bases and J lost 5 bases. CDR3 length: 16 amino acids. CDR1 and CDR2 from the germline V gene are MDHEN and SYDVKM. CDR3 sequence: CASSSPRTGGQDEQYF. CDR3 nucleotide sequence: TGTGCCAGCAGTTCCCCCCGGACAGGGGGCCAGGACGAGCAGTACTTC.

The DNA of the CDR3 is TGCGCCAGCAGCTCTTCAACTAGTTACGAGCAGTACTTC. Its protein product is CASSSSTSYEQYF. This chain links TRBV5-1 with TRBJ2-7; possible D gene TRBD2, 5 bases. CDR1 and CDR2 from the germline V gene are SGHRS and YFSETQ. V was cut by 3 bases and J by 4 bases, with 11 bases left in between. The CDR3 has 13 residues.

This clonotype was seen more than once but under ten times. The CDR3 DNA reads as TGTGCCATCAAAGGGACTACGAACACCGGGGAGCTGTTTTTT. Its protein is CAIKGTTNTGELFF. The gene calls are TRBV10-3 and TRBJ2-2; the match to TRBD2 covers 7 bases. The CDR3 is made up of 14 amino acids. The V gene end was trimmed by 7 bases and the J gene end by 0 bases; junction bases not matched to a gene: 2. CDR1 and CDR2 from the germline V gene are ENHRY and SYGVKD.

The J gene is TRBJ2-1, the V gene TRBV11-2; the match to TRBD2 covers 8 bases. Germline V lookup: CDR1 SGHAT, CDR2 FQNNGV. The length of the CDR3 is 16 residues. Trimming removed 5 bases from V and 8 bases from J; junction bases left unmatched: 14. The CDR3 DNA follows: TGTGCCAGCAGCCCTATCAGAGGGACGGGAGGGCATGAGCAGTTCTTC. Translated: CASSPIRGTGGHEQFF.

This clonotype turned up a few times. This rearrangement joins TRBV27 to TRBJ1-5; D unresolved. The CDR3 spans 14 residues. CDR1 is MNHEY, CDR2 SMNVEV, per germline (reference sequence). V dropped 3 bases and J dropped 4 bases, with 10 bases sitting between them. The chain's CDR3 is CASSFEGRNQPQHF. CDR3 coding DNA: TGTGCCAGCAGTTTTGAAGGGAGGAATCAGCCCCAGCATTTT.

The genes are TRBV30 and TRBJ2-2; D call uncertain. The germline V gene has CDR1 GTSNPN and CDR2 SVGIG (reference sequence). The V and J ends lost 2 bases and 14 bases respectively, with 12 bases between them. CDR3 length equals 11 residues. CDR3 DNA sequence: TGTGCCTGGAGTCCTTCGGGTTCCCTGTTTTTT. Translating it yields CAWSPSGSLFF.